The clone carrying this T cell receptor beta chain was counted ten times or more. CDR1 and CDR2 (germline): SGHDN, FVKESK. The CDR3 loop spans 13 amino acids. The V end was cut by 4 bases, the J end by 9 bases, with 13 bases between. These data originate in a study of blood T cells in healthy people across ages. Study information: Using template switching, researchers captured about one barcoded beta molecule for each two T cells.

For the second PCR, which ran for roughly 7 to 11 cycles, a sample-barcoded 5' primer and a J-beta primer mix were used. MiXCR was run by TCRdb on the 5' RACE reads, yielding one entry per CDR3 protein. The repertoire holds around 700,000 distinct CDR3 sequences, with 25% as singletons. This sample was also put to use in a study of T cells of mothers and their children. That paper adds: The people who donated were three healthy Caucasian mothers and their six children.

The chain links TRBV14 to TRBJ2-1; D might be TRBD2 (5 bases). The sequenced material came from blood. This TCR came from a boy between 5 and 17 years old in good health. This chain's CDR3 is CASSLSLAVEQFF. CDR3 nucleotide sequence: TGTGCCAGCAGCCTCTCCCTAGCCGTTGAGCAGTTCTTC.